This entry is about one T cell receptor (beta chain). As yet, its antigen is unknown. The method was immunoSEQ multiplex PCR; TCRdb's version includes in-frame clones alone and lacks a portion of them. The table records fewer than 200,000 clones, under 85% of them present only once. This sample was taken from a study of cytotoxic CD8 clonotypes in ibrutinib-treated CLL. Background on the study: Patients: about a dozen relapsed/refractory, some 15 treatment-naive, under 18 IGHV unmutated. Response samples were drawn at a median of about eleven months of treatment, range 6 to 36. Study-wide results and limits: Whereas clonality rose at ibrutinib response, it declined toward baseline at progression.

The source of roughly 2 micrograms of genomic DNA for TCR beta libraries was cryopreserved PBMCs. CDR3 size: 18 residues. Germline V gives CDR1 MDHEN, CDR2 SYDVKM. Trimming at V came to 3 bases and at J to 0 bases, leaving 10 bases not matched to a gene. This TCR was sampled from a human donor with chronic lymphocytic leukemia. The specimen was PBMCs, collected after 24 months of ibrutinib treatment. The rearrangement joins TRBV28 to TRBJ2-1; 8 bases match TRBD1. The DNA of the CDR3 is TGTGCCAGCAGTTTCCCCAGGGGGCAAGTCTCCTCCTACAATGAGCAGTTCTTC. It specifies CASSFPRGQVSSYNEQFF.